This T cell receptor (beta chain) was profiled in a study of T cell repertoires and HLA-DP antigens. Remarks on this clone: Its target is not known.

Generated by immunoSEQ multiplex PCR, the TCRdb table keeps only in-frame clones and is missing some. The table shows about 73,000 clones, with 80% occurring only once. From germline, CDR1 is MGHRA and CDR2 YSYEKL. Losses at the gene ends were 4 bases for V and 0 bases for J; bases not matched to a gene: 10. CDR3 size: 19 residues. The receptor's source is a man aged 55 to 69 in good health and CMV-seronegative. What was sequenced was CD4+ T cells from PBMCs. The chain combines TRBV4-1 with TRBJ1-5; 12 nucleotides line up with TRBD1. In DNA, the CDR3 is TGCGCCAGCAGCCGTCTCGGGACAGGGGGCCTCATTAGCAATCAGCCCCAGCATTTT. It translates to CASSRLGTGGLISNQPQHF.